The entry that follows covers one T cell receptor (beta chain) sequence. These data are taken from a study of technical replicates of blood from several donors. The protocol was immunoSEQ multiplex PCR, while the TCRdb copy is restricted to in-frame clones and leaves out a portion. The sample holds 75,000 to 100,000 clones; around 94% are singletons and the top ten take 0.35% to 0.4%. The germline V gene has CDR1 MDHEN and CDR2 SYDVKM. Trimming cost V 3 bases and J 0 bases; bases outside gene matches: 16. CDR3 length: 19 residues. The sequenced material came from T cells isolated from PBMCs. The sequence was obtained from a human donor in good health. This chain connects TRBV28 to TRBJ1-1; the match to TRBD1 covers 7 bases. CDR3 sequence (DNA): TGTGCCAGCAGTTTCCAGACCGGGACAGAGGATGCAATGAACACTGAAGCTTTCTTT. Translation gives CASSFQTGTEDAMNTEAFF.